One T cell receptor (beta chain) is described in this entry. This entry comes from a study of blood T cell repertoires in COVID-19. About the research overall: Collection of acute and convalescent COVID-19 samples took place in the United States, Italy and Spain. T cells, B-cell-depleted T cells, or PBMCs provided the cDNA or gDNA that served as material.

Per the original data handling: Amplification with reference gene primers provided the estimates of nucleated cell counts. Some clones are missing from TCRdb's copy, which holds only in-frame ones; the method was immunoSEQ multiplex PCR. V, J and clone size derive from that table, while D and trimming were established from the DNA sequence. The sample contains around 170,000 clones, just over 85% of which appear only once. The CDR3 runs to 14 residues. V gave up 4 bases and J gave up 5 bases; unmatched junction bases: 3. From germline, CDR1 is LGHNA and CDR2 YSLEER. Sequenced sample: peripheral blood. The receptor was isolated from a man in his forties or fifties with active or convalescent COVID-19. This chain uses TRBV4-3 with TRBJ2-7, with 12 positions matching TRBD1. CDR3 loop: CASSLGQGAHEQYF. The CDR3 DNA sequence: TGCGCCAGCAGCCTGGGACAGGGGGCCCACGAGCAGTACTTC.